This T cell receptor (beta chain) was captured by sequencing in a study of T-cell memory formation after mild COVID-19. Study overall: There were largely donor-specific TCR clusters.

The germline gives CDR1 MNHEY, CDR2 SVGAGI. The CDR3 consists of 12 residues. The ends were cut back, 8 bases at V and 3 bases at J, with 10 bases in the middle. General study points: Shrinking CD4+ clones resided mostly in CM and EM, and CD8+ ones in EMRA.

This clonotype was seen more than once but under ten times. What it recognizes is unknown. TCRdb reprocessed the 5' RACE reads via MiXCR and lists one record per CDR3 protein. The table includes 400,000 or so distinct CDR3 sequences, about 20% detected once. The J gene is TRBJ1-1, the V gene TRBV6-5; the D is unclear. The specimen was PBMCs or a T cell subset sorted from them (not recorded which). The TCR originated in an adult woman who had mild COVID-19 (a few samples of this study predate the infection). Cell type and time point are not known. CDR3 region: CASSDLHTEAFF. The CDR3 nucleotides read TGTGCCAGCTCCGATCTCCACACTGAAGCTTTCTTT.